This is a list of T cell receptor beta chains from one sample in a study of identical twins. TCRdb independently ran MiXCR on the 5' RACE reads; one entry per CDR3 protein. The table lists about 220,000 distinct CDR3 sequences, approximately 9% of them singletons. The sequencing input was memory (CD45RO+) T cells sorted from blood. These receptors were collected from a woman aged 18-29 years in good health. The CDR3 runs from the conserved cysteine through the conserved F or W. A D gene is named only where the DNA matches it firmly. Clone size is stated in some rows and not others, as once, few, many or a class when expanded.

clone_size,d_call,j_call,v_call,cdr3_nt,cdr3_aa
NA,TRBD1,TRBJ1-6,TRBV28,TGTGCCAGCAGTCCCGGACAGGGGCTCGGCTCCTATAATTCACCCCTCCACTTT,CASSPGQGLGSYNSPLHF
few,TRBD1,TRBJ1-1,TRBV20-1,TGCAGTGCTGCGAGGCAGGGGGGAACTGAAGCTTTCTTT,CSAARQGGTEAFF
NA,NA,TRBJ2-1,TRBV6-4,TGTGCCAGCAGTGACTTCGAACGAGGGGACTACAATGAGCAGTTCTTC,CASSDFERGDYNEQFF
NA,NA,TRBJ2-5,TRBV24-1,TGTGCCACCAGCCAGGGTGGCCAAGAGACCCAGTACTTC,CATSQGGQETQYF
NA,NA,TRBJ1-6,TRBV5-1,TGCGCCAGCAGCTTGGACGAACCACAGTATTCACCCCTCCACTTT,CASSLDEPQYSPLHF
many,NA,TRBJ1-1,TRBV5-5,TGTGCCAGCAGCTTGGGATGGGAAGGTTACACTGAAGCTTTCTTT,CASSLGWEGYTEAFF
few,NA,TRBJ2-5,TRBV6-2/TRBV6-3,TGTGCCAGCAGTTATATTAGCGGACAAGAGACCCAGTACTTC,CASSYISGQETQYF
many,TRBD1,TRBJ2-5,TRBV5-1,TGCGCCAGCACCTTCGGACAGGGCGAGGAGACCCAGTACTTC,CASTFGQGEETQYF
few,NA,TRBJ2-5,TRBV3-1,TGTGCCAGCAGCCAAGATTTCTCGACGGTAGGGGAGACCCAGTACTTC,CASSQDFSTVGETQYF
medium-sized,TRBD1,TRBJ1-1,TRBV5-1,TGCGCCAGCAGCTTCGGACAGGGTAGTGAAGCTTTCTTT,CASSFGQGSEAFF
NA,NA,TRBJ2-7,TRBV27,TGTGCCAGCAGTCAGGGCCCTGTAGGAGAGCAGTACTTC,CASSQGPVGEQYF
many,TRBD1,TRBJ1-1,TRBV12-3/TRBV12-4,TGTGCCAGCAGTGACAGGGAAAGGAACACTGAAGCTTTCTTT,CASSDRERNTEAFF
NA,NA,TRBJ1-1,TRBV12-3/TRBV12-4,TGTGCCAGCAGTTTAAACAGGGACACTGAAGCTTTCTTT,CASSLNRDTEAFF
NA,TRBD2,TRBJ2-3,TRBV7-9,TGTGCCAGCAGCGTTAGCGGGGGGGCGGATACGCAGTATTTT,CASSVSGGADTQYF
many,TRBD1,TRBJ2-2,TRBV7-2,TGTGCCAGCAGCTTAGTAAACCCTCGACAGGGGGCCGGGGAGCTGTTTTTT,CASSLVNPRQGAGELFF
few,NA,TRBJ1-1,TRBV24-1,TGTGCCACCAGTGATCTGGGCACCGGGAACACTGAAGCTTTCTTT,CATSDLGTGNTEAFF
many,NA,TRBJ2-5,TRBV12-3/TRBV12-4,TGTGCCAGCAGTGTGTTGGAGACCCAGTACTTC,CASSVLETQYF
NA,TRBD1,TRBJ2-2,TRBV12-3/TRBV12-4,TGTGCCAGCAGTCCGACAGGGGGCGCGGGCGGGGAGCTGTTTTTT,CASSPTGGAGGELFF
many,NA,TRBJ1-2,TRBV12-3/TRBV12-4,TGTGCCAGCAGTTCTCGGACCGAGAATCTTTATGGCTACACCTTC,CASSSRTENLYGYTF
few,NA,TRBJ2-5,TRBV20-1,TGCAGTGCCAGGAGGGGGAACCTCCAAGAGACCCAGTACTTC,CSARRGNLQETQYF
NA,NA,TRBJ2-1,TRBV7-8,TGTGCCAGCAGCCCGCGGACAGTTACAGAGCAGTTCTTC,CASSPRTVTEQFF
few,TRBD2,TRBJ2-7,TRBV20-1,TGCAGTGCAAAGCGGGGGGCCTACTACGAGCAGTACTTC,CSAKRGAYYEQYF
few,TRBD1,TRBJ2-7,TRBV9,TGTGCCAGCAGCGCCCGGGACAGCTTATCCTACGAGCAGTACTTC,CASSARDSLSYEQYF
once,NA,TRBJ1-3,TRBV12-3/TRBV12-4,TGTGCCAGCAGATGGGCAGCTGGAAACACCATATATTTT,CASRWAAGNTIYF
NA,TRBD2,TRBJ2-2,TRBV6-1,TGTGCCAGCAGTCGACTAGCGGGGGGCCCCGGGGAGCTGTTTTTT,CASSRLAGGPGELFF
NA,NA,TRBJ1-3,TRBV6-1,TGTGCCAGCATTCCCCCAGGGGCTGGAAACACCACATATTTT,CASIPPGAGNTTYF
few,NA,TRBJ1-6,TRBV6-1,TGTGCCAGCAGTACCTACCCTGGGTCCCCAGGGTATGGGGGCCTCCACTTT,CASSTYPGSPGYGGLHF
NA,TRBD2,TRBJ2-3,TRBV5-4,TGTGCCAGCAGCTTGGTGGGAGCGGGAACAGATACGCAGTATTTT,CASSLVGAGTDTQYF
few,TRBD2,TRBJ2-5,TRBV20-1,TGCAGTGCTGGCGGGAGGATGCGAGAGACCCAGTACTTC,CSAGGRMRETQYF
few,TRBD2,TRBJ2-3,TRBV7-2,TGTGCCAGCAGCTTTAGCGGGAGATCAGATACGCAGTATTTT,CASSFSGRSDTQYF
NA,TRBD2,TRBJ2-1,TRBV20-1,TGCAGTGCTCGCGGGGGGCCCAACCAGCAGTTCTTC,CSARGGPNQQFF